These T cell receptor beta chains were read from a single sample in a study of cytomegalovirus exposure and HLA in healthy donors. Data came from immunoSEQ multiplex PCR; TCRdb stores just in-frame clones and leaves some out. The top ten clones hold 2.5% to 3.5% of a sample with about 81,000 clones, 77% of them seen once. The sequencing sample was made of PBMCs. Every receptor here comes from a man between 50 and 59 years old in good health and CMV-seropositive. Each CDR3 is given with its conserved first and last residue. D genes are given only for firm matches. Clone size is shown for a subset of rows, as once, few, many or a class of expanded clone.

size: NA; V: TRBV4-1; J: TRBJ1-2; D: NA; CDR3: CASSQGPAGPYGYTF; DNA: TGCGCCAGCAGCCAAGGCCCGGCAGGGCCCTATGGCTACACCTTC
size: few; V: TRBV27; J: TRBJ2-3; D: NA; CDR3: CASSSDRAGRTDTQYF; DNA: TGTGCCAGCAGCTCCGACAGGGCAGGGAGGACAGATACGCAGTATTTT
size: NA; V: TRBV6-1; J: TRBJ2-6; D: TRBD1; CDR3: CASSDVRGPPSGANGLTF; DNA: TGTGCCAGCAGTGACGTGAGGGGGCCCCCCTCTGGGGCCAACGGCCTGACTTTC
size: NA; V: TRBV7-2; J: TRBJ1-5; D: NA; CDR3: CASSLVTPGGNQPQHF; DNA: TGTGCCAGCAGCTTAGTGACGCCGGGAGGCAATCAGCCCCAGCATTTT
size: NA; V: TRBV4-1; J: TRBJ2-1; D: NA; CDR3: CASSPGQGQFF; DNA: TGCGCCAGCAGCCCCGGACAAGGGCAGTTCTTC
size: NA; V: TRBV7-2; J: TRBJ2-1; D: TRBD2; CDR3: CASSWGYLAGGKNEQFF; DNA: TGTGCCAGCAGCTGGGGGTACCTAGCGGGAGGAAAGAATGAGCAGTTCTTC
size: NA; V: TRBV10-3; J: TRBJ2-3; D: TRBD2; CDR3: CAISGLAGAGVTDTQYF; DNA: TGTGCCATCAGCGGACTAGCGGGAGCGGGGGTTACAGATACGCAGTATTTT
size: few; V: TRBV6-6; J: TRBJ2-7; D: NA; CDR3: CASSYTSRGSYEQYF; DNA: TGTGCCAGCAGTTACACGTCCAGGGGCTCCTACGAGCAGTACTTC
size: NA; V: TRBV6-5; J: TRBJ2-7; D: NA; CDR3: CASRMAAVPSYEQYF; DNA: TGTGCCAGCAGGATGGCAGCGGTTCCTTCCTACGAGCAGTACTTC
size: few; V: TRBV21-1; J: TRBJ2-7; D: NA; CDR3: CASSEPGHTTYEQYF; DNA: TGTGCCAGCAGCGAACCGGGACATACCACCTACGAGCAGTACTTC
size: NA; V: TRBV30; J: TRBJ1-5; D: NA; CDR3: CAFSQAFSNQPQHF; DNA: TGTGCCTTTTCACAGGCCTTTAGCAATCAGCCCCAGCATTTT
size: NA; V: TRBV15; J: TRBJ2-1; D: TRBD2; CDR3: CATSITRDYYNEQFF; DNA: TGTGCCACCAGCATCACCCGGGACTATTACAATGAGCAGTTCTTC
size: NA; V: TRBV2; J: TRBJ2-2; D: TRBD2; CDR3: CASRRTSGRTGELFF; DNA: TGTGCCAGCAGGCGGACTAGCGGACGCACCGGGGAGCTGTTTTTT
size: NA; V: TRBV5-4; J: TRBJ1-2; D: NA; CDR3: CASSYTENYGYTF; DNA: TGTGCCAGCAGTTATACAGAAAACTATGGCTACACCTTC
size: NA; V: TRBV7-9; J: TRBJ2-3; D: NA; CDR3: CASSLSALAGRGADTQYF; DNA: TGTGCCAGCAGCTTATCGGCGCTAGCCGGGAGAGGGGCAGATACGCAGTATTTT
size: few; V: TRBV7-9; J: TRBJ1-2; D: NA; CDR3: CASSLQGLNYGYTF; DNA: TGTGCCAGCAGCTTACAGGGACTTAACTATGGCTACACCTTC
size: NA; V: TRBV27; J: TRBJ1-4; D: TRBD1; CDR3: CASSGTGANEKLFF; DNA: TGTGCCAGCAGCGGGACAGGCGCTAATGAAAAACTGTTTTTT
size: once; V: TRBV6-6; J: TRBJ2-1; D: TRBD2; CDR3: CASLAGGRNEQFF; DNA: TGTGCCAGCCTAGCGGGAGGGCGGAATGAGCAGTTCTTC
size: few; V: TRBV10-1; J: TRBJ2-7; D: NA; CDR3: CASSRAGYSSYEQYF; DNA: TGCGCCAGCAGCCGTGCGGGGTATAGTTCCTACGAGCAGTACTTC
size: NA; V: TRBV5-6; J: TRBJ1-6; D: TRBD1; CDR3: CASSLRQGVVGFDSPLHF; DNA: TGTGCCAGCAGCTTGAGGCAGGGGGTTGTCGGCTTTGATTCACCCCTCCACTTT
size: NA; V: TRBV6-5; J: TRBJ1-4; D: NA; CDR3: CASSNQGPNEKLFF; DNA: TGTGCCAGCAGTAACCAGGGGCCGAATGAAAAACTGTTTTTT
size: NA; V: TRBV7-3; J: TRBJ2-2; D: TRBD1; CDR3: CASSSGQGPGELFF; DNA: TGTGCCAGCAGCTCGGGACAGGGGCCCGGGGAGCTGTTTTTT
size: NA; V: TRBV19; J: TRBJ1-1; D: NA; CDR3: CASNRNTEAFF; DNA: TGTGCCAGTAACAGGAACACTGAAGCTTTCTTT
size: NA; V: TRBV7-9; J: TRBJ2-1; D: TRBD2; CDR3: CASSFLASGYNEQFF; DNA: TGTGCCAGCAGCTTCTTAGCTAGCGGCTACAATGAGCAGTTCTTC
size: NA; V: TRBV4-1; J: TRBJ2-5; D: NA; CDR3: CASSQAWEAGVRETQYF; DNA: TGCGCCAGCAGCCAAGCTTGGGAAGCAGGGGTTCGGGAGACCCAGTACTTC
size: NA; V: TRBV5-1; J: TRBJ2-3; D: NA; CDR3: CASSFTRGGSTDTQYF; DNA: TGCGCCAGCAGCTTCACAAGGGGGGGCAGCACAGATACGCAGTATTTT
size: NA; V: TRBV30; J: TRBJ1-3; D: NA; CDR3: CACTGLSGNTIYF; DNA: TGTGCCTGTACAGGGCTCTCTGGAAACACCATATATTTT
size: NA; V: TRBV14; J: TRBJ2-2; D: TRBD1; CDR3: CASSRTGAPTGELFF; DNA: TGTGCCAGCAGCCGGACAGGGGCCCCCACCGGGGAGCTGTTTTTT
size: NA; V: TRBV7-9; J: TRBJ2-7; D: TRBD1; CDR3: CSSSLRTGIYEQYF; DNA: TGTTCCAGCAGCTTGAGGACAGGTATCTACGAGCAGTACTTC
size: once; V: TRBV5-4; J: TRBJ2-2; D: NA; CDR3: CATPSGNTGELFF; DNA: TGTGCCACCCCAAGCGGGAACACCGGGGAGCTGTTTTTT
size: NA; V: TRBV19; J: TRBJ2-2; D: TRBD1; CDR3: CASSIGMGQYAELFF; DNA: TGTGCCAGTAGTATAGGGATGGGACAGTACGCGGAGCTGTTTTTT
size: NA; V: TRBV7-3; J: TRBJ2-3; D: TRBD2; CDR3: CASSLRLISGRAGVDTQYF; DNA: TGTGCCAGCAGCTTACGATTAATTAGCGGGAGGGCCGGGGTAGATACGCAGTATTTT
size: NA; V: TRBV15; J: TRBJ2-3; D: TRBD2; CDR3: CAVTRDRGRQQVADTQYF; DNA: TGTGCCGTGACCAGAGATCGCGGGAGGCAACAGGTGGCAGATACGCAGTATTTT
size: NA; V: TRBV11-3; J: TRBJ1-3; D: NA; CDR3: CASSSQDTVSGNTIYF; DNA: TGTGCCAGCAGCTCTCAAGATACAGTCTCTGGAAACACCATATATTTT
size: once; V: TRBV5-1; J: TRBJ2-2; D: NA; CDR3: CASSLGPGNTGELFF; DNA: TGCGCCAGCAGCTTGGGGCCAGGGAATACCGGGGAGCTGTTTTTT
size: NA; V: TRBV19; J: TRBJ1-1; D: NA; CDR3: CASTTGWGGGTEAFF; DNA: TGTGCCAGTACCACGGGGTGGGGGGGAGGGACTGAAGCTTTCTTT
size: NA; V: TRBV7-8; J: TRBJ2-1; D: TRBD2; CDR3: CASSLASGRKNNEQFF; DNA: TGTGCCAGCAGCTTAGCGAGCGGGAGAAAGAACAATGAGCAGTTCTTC
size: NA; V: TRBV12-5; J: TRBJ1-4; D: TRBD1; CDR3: CASGLVGTGVEKLFF; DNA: TGTGCTAGTGGTTTGGTCGGGACAGGGGTTGAAAAACTGTTTTTT
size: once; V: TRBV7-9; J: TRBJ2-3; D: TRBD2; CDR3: CASSPGRTSGRAHTQYF; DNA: TGTGCCAGCAGCCCGGGCCGAACTAGCGGACGGGCTCATACGCAGTATTTT
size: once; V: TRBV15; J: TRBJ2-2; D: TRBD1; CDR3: CATSRAGQGVGELFF; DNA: TGTGCCACCAGCAGGGCGGGACAGGGTGTCGGGGAGCTGTTTTTT
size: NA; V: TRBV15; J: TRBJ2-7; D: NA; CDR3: CATSRDLTGEKQYF; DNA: TGTGCCACCAGCAGAGACCTAACGGGAGAGAAGCAGTACTTC
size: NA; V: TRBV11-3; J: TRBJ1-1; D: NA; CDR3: CASGFWRTEAFF; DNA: TGTGCCAGCGGATTTTGGCGGACTGAAGCTTTCTTT
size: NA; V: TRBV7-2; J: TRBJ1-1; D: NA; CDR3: CASSALQGTEAFF; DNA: TGTGCCAGCAGCGCCCTCCAGGGCACTGAAGCCTTCTTT
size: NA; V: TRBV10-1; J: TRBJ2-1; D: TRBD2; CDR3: CASSESGTSGSSYNEQFF; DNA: TGCGCCAGCAGTGAGTCTGGGACTAGCGGGAGCTCCTACAATGAGCAGTTCTTC
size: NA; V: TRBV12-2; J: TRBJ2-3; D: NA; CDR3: CASALYHIAGDSGVTDTQYF; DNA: TGTGCAAGCGCCCTCTACCACATAGCGGGAGATAGTGGTGTTACAGATACGCAGTATTTT
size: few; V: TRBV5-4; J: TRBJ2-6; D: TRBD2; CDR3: CASSLTAGANGLTF; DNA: TGTGCCAGCAGCTTGACAGCGGGGGCCAACGGCCTGACTTTC